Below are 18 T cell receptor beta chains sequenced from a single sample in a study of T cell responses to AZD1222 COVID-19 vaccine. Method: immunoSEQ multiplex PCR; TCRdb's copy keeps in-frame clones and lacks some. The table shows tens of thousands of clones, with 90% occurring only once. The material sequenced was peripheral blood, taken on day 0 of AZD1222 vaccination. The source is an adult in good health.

This CDR3 is CASSQYSVFAIYF. As DNA, the CDR3 is TGTGCCAGCAGCCAGTACAGTGTCTTTGCCATATATTTT. The chain couples TRBV3-1 (or the pseudogene TRBV3-2) to TRBJ1-3; D is unresolved. CDR1 is LGHDT, CDR2 YNNKEL, per germline (reference sequence). Trimming removed 3 bases from V and 11 bases from J, with 14 bases in between. This CDR3 contains 13 residues.

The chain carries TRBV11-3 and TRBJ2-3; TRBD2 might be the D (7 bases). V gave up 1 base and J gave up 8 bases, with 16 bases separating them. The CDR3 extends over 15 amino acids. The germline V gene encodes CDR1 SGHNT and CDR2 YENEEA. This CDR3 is CASSLGGGLLGTQYF. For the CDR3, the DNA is TGTGCCAGCAGCTTAGGGGGGGGCCTGTTGGGTACGCAGTATTTT.

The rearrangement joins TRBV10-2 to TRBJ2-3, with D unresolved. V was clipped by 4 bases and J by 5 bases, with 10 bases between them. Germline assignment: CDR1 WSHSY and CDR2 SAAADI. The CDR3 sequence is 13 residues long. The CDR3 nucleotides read TGCGCCAGCAGTGGGGGAAGTCAAGATACGCAGTATTTT. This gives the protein CASSGGSQDTQYF.

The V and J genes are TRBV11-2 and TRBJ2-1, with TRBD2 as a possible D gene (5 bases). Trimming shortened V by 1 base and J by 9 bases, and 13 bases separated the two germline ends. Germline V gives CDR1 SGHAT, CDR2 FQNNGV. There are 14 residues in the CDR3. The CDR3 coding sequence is TGTGCCAGCAGCTTAGCTTTTCTCCGGGGTGAGCAGTTCTTC. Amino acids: CASSLAFLRGEQFF.

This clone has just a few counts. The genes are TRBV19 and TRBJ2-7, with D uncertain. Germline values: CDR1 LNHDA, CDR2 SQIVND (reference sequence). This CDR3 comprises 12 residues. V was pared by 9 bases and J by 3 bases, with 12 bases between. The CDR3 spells CASRDDDYEQYF. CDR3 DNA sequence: TGTGCCAGCCGAGATGATGACTACGAGCAGTACTTC. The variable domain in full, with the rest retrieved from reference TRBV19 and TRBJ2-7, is DGGITQSPKYLFRKEGQNVTLSCEQNLNHDAMYWYRQDPGQGLRLIYYSQIVNDFQKGDIAEGYSVSREKKESFPLTVTSAQKNPTAFYLCASRDDDYEQYFGPGTRLTVT.

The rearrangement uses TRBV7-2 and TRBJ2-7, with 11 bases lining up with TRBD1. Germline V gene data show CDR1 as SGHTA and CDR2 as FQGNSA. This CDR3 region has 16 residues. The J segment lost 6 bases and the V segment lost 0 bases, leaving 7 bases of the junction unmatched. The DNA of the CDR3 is TGTGCCAGCAGCTTAGCCGGACAGGGGGCGAAAGGCGAGCAGTACTTC. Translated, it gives CASSLAGQGAKGEQYF.

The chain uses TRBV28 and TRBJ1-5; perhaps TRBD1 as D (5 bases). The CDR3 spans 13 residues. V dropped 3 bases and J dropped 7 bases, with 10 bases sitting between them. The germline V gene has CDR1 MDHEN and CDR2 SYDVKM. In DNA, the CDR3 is TGTGCCAGCAGTTTGGAGGGGCAGCAGCCCCAGCATTTT. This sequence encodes CASSLEGQQPQHF.

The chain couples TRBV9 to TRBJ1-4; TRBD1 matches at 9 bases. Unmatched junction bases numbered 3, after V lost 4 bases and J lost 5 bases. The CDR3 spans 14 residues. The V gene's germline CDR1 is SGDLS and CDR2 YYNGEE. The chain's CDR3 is CASSLQGANEKLFF. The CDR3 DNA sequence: TGTGCCAGCAGCTTACAGGGGGCAAATGAAAAACTGTTTTTT.

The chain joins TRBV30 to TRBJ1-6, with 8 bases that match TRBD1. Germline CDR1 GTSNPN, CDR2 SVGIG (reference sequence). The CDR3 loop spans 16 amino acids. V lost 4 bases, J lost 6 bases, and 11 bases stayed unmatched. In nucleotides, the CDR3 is TGTGCCTGGACCAAAAGGGGGGGACAGGTTAATTCACCCCTCCACTTT. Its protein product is CAWTKRGGQVNSPLHF.

The CDR3 DNA reads TGTGCCAGCAGCTTACAGGAGAACACTGAAGCTTTCTTT. Encoded protein: CASSLQENTEAFF. J is TRBJ1-1 and V is TRBV7-2, with D unresolved. Germline V CDR1 and CDR2: SGHTA, FQGNSA. The CDR3 has 13 residues. The V and J ends lost 2 bases and 1 base respectively, with 5 bases between them.

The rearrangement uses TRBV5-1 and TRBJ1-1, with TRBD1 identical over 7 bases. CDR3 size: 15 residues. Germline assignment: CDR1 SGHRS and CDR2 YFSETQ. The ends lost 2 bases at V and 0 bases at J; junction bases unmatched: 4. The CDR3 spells CASSFTGALNTEAFF. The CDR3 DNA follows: TGCGCCAGCAGCTTCACAGGGGCCCTGAACACTGAAGCTTTCTTT. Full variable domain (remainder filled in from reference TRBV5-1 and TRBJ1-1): KAGVTQTPRYLIKTRGQQVTLSCSPISGHRSVSWYQQTPGQGLQFLFEYFSETQRNKGNFPGRFSGRQFSNSRSEMNVSTLELGDSALYLCASSFTGALNTEAFFGQGTRLTVV.

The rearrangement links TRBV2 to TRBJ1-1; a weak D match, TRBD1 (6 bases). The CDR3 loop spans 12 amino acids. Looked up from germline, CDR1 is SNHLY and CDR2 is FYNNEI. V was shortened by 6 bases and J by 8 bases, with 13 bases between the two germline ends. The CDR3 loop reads CASRKVGAEAFF. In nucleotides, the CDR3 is TGTGCCAGCAGGAAGGTGGGGGCCGAAGCTTTCTTT.

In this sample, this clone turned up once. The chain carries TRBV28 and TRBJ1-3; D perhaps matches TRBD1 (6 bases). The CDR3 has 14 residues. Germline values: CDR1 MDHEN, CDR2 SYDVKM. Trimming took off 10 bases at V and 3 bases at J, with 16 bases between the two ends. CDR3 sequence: CATKPAGDGNTIYF. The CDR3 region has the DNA TGTGCCACCAAACCGGCAGGGGATGGAAACACCATATATTTT.

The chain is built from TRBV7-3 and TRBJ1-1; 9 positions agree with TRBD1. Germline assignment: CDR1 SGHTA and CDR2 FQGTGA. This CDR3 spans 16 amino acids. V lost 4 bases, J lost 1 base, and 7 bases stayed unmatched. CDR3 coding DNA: TGTGCCAGCAGCTCCTGGGACAGGGACCGGAACACTGAAGCTTTCTTT. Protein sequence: CASSSWDRDRNTEAFF.

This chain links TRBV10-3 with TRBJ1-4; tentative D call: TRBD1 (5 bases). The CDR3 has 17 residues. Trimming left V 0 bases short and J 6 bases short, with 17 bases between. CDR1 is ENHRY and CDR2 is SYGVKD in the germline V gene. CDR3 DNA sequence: TGTGCCATCAGTGAGTCGAAAGTCCGGCAGGGCCATGAAAAACTGTTTTTT. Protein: CAISESKVRQGHEKLFF.

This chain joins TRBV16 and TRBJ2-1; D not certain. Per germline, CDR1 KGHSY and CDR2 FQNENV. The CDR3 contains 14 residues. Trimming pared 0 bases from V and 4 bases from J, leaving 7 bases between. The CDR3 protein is CASSQSAAYNEQFF. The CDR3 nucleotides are TGTGCCAGCAGCCAATCGGCTGCGTACAATGAGCAGTTCTTC.

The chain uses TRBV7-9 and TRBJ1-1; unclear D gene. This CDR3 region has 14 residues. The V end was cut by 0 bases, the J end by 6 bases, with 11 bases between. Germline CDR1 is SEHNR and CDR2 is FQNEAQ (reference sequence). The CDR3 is CASSLANGSPEAFF. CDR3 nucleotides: TGTGCCAGCAGCTTAGCAAATGGGTCCCCTGAAGCTTTCTTT. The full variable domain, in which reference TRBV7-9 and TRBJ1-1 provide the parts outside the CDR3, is DTGVSQNPRHKITKRGQNVTFRCDPISEHNRLYWYRQTLGQGPEFLTYFQNEAQLEKSRLLSDRFSAERPKGSFSTLEIQRTEQGDSAMYLCASSLANGSPEAFFGQGTRLTVV.

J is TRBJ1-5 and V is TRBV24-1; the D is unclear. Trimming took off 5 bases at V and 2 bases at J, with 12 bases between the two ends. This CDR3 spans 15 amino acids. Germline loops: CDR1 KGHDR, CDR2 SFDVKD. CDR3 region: CATSVRGGGNQPQHF. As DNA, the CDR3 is TGTGCCACCAGTGTGAGAGGTGGGGGCAATCAGCCCCAGCATTTT.